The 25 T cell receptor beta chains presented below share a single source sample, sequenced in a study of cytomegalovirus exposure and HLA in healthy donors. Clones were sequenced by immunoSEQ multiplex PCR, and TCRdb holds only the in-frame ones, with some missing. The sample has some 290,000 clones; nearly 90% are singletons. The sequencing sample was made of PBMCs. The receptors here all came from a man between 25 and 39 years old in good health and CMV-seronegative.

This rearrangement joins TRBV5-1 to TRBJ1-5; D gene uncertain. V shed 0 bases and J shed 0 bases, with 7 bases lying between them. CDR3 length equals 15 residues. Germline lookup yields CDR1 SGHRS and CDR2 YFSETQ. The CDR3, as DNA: TGCGCCAGCAGCTTGGAGCCTTATAGCAATCAGCCCCAGCATTTT. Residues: CASSLEPYSNQPQHF.

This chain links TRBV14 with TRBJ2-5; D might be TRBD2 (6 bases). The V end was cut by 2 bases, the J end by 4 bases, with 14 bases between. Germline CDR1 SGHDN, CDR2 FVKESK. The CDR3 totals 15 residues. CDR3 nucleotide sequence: TGTGCCAGCAGCCAATTTGGGGGGATCGGAGAGACCCAGTACTTC. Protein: CASSQFGGIGETQYF.

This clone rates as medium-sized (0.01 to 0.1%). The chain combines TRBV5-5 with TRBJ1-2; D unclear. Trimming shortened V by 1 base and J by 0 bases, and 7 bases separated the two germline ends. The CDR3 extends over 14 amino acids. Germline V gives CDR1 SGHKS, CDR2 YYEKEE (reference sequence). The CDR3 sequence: CASSLKQSNYGYTF. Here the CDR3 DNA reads TGTGCCAGCAGCTTGAAACAGTCTAACTATGGCTACACCTTC.

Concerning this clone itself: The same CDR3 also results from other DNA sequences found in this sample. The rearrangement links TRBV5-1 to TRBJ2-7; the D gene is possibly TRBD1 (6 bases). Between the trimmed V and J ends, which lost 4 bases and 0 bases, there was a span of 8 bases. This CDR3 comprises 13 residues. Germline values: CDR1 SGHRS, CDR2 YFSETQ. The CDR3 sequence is CASSPDSSYEQYF. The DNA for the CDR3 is TGCGCCAGCAGCCCGGACAGCTCCTACGAGCAGTACTTC. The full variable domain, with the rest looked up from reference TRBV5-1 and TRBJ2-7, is KAGVTQTPRYLIKTRGQQVTLSCSPISGHRSVSWYQQTPGQGLQFLFEYFSETQRNKGNFPGRFSGRQFSNSRSEMNVSTLELGDSALYLCASSPDSSYEQYFGPGTRLTVT.

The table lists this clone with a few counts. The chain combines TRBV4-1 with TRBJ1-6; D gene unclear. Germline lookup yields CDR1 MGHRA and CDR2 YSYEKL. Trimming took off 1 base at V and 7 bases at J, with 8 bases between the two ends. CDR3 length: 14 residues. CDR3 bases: TGCGCCAGCAGCCAAGGCTTGGCAAATTCACCCCTCCACTTT. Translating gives CASSQGLANSPLHF.

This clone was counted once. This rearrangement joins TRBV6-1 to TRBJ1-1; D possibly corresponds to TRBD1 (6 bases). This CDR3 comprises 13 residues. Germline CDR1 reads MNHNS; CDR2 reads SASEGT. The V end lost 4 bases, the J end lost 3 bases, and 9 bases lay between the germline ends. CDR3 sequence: CASSGGGHTEAFF. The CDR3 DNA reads TGTGCCAGCAGTGGGGGGGGGCACACTGAAGCTTTCTTT.

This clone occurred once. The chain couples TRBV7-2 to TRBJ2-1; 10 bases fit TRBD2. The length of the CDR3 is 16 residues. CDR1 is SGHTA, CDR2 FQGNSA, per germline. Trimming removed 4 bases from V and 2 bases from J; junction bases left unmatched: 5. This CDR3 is CASSSWTSGTYNEQFF. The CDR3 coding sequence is TGTGCCAGCAGCTCCTGGACTAGCGGAACCTACAATGAGCAGTTCTTC.

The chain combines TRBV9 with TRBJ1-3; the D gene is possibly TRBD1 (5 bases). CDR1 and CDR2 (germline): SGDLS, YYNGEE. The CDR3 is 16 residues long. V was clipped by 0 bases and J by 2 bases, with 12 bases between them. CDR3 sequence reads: CASSVGWGDPGNTIYF. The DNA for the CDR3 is TGTGCCAGCAGCGTAGGGTGGGGCGACCCTGGAAACACCATATATTTT. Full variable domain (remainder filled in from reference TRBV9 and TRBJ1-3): DSGVTQTPKHLITATGQRVTLRCSPRSGDLSVYWYQQSLDQGLQFLIQYYNGEERAKGNILERFSAQQFPDLHSELNLSSLELGDSALYFCASSVGWGDPGNTIYFGEGSWLTVV.

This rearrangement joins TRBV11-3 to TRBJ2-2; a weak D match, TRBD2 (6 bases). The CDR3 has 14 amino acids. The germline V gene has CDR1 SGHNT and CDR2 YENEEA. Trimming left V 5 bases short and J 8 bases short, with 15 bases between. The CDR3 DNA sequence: TGTGCCAGCAGCCCTCTGGGGGGTTCAGGGGAGCTGTTTTTT. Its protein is CASSPLGGSGELFF.

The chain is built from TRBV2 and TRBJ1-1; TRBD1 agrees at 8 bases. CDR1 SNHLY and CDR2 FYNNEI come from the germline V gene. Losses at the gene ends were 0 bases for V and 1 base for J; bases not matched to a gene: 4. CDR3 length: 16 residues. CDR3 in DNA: TGTGCCAGCAGTGAAGCTTGGGGGACAGGGAACACTGAAGCTTTCTTT. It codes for CASSEAWGTGNTEAFF.

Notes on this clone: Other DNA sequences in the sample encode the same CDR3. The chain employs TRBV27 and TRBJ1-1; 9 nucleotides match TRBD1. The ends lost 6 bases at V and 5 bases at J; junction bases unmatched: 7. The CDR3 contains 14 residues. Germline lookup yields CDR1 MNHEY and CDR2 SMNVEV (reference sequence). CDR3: CASSPDRGGTEAFF. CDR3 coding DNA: TGTGCCAGCAGCCCCGACAGGGGGGGGACTGAAGCTTTCTTT.

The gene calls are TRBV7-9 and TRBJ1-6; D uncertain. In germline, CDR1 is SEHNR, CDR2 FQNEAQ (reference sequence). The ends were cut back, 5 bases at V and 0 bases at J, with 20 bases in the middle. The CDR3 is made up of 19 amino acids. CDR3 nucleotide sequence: TGTGCCAGCAGCCGTAGGTCAAGTTCCCCTAGCTCCTATAATTCACCCCTCCACTTT. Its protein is CASSRRSSSPSSYNSPLHF.

CDR3 in DNA: TGTGCCAGCAGTCGATTATCCAGGGATATGTGGAGTGGTCAGCCCCAGCATTTT. Translation: CASSRLSRDMWSGQPQHF. V gene TRBV2 combines with J gene TRBJ1-5; TRBD1 might be the D (5 bases). The length of the CDR3 is 18 residues. The V and J ends lost 5 bases and 6 bases respectively, with 26 bases between them. CDR1 SNHLY and CDR2 FYNNEI come from the germline V gene.

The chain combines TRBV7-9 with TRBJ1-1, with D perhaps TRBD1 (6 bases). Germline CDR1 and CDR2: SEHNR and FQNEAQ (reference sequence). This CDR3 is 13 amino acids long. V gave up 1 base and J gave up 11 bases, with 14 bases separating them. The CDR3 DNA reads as TGTGCCAGCAGCTTAGTGGGGGCCGCGGCCGCTTTCTTT. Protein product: CASSLVGAAAAFF.

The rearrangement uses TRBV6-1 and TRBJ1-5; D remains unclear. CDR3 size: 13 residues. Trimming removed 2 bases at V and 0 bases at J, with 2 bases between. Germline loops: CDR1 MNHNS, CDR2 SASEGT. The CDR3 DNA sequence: TGTGCCAGCAGTGAACGTAGCAATCAGCCCCAGCATTTT. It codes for CASSERSNQPQHF.

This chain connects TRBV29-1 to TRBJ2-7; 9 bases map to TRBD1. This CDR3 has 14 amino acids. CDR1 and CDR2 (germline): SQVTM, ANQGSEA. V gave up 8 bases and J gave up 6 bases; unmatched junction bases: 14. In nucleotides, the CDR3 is TGCAGCACAGCAACCGGGACAGGGAAGGTCGAGCAGTACTTC. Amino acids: CSTATGTGKVEQYF.

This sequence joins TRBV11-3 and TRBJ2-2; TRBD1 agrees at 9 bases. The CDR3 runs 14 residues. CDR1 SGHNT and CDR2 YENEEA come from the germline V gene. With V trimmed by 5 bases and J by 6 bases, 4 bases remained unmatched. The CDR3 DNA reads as TGTGCCAGCAGCCCTCGGACAGGGGCCGGGGAGCTGTTTTTT. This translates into CASSPRTGAGELFF.

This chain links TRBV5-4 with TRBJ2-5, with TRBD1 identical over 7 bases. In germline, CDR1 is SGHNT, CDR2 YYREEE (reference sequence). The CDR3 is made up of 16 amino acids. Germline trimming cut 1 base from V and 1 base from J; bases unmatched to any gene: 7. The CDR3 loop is CASSLYSRGTQETQYF. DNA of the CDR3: TGTGCCAGCAGCTTGTATTCCAGGGGGACCCAAGAGACCCAGTACTTC.

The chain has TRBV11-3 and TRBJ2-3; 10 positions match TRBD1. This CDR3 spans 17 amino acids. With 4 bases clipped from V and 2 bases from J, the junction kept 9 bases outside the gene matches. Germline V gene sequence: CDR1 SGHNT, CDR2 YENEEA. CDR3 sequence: CASSSTRQGAFTDTQYF. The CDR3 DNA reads TGTGCCAGCAGCTCCACTAGACAGGGGGCTTTCACAGATACGCAGTATTTT.

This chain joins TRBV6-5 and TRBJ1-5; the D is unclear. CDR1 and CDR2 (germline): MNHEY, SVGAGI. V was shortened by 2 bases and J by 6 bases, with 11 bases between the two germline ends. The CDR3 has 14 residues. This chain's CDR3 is CASSYSRWSQPQHF. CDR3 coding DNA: TGTGCCAGCAGTTACAGCCGGTGGAGTCAGCCCCAGCATTTT.

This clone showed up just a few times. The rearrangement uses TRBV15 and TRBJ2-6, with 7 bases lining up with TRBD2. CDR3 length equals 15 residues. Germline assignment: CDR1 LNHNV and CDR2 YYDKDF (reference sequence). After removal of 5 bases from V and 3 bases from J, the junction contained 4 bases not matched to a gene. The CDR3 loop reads CATSPGLDGANVLTF. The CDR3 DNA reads TGTGCCACCAGCCCCGGACTAGATGGGGCCAACGTCCTGACTTTC.

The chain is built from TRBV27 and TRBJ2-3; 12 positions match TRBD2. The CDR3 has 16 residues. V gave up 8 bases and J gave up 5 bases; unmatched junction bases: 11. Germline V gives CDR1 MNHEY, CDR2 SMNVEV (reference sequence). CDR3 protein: CASQASSGGALDTQYF. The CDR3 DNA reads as TGTGCCAGCCAAGCCTCTAGCGGGGGGGCCTTAGATACGCAGTATTTT.

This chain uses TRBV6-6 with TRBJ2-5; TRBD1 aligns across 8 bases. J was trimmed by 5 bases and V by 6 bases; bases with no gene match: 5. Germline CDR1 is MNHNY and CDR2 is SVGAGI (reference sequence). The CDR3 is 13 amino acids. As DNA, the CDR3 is TGTGCCAGCAGAAGAGACAGGGGCGAGACCCAGTACTTC. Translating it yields CASRRDRGETQYF.

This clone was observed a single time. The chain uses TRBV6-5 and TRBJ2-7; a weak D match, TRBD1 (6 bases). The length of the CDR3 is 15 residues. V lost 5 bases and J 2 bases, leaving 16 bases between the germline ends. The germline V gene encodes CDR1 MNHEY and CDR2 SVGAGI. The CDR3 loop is CASSPTGYTTYEQYF. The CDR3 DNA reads TGTGCCAGCAGTCCGACAGGCTATACCACCTACGAGCAGTACTTC.

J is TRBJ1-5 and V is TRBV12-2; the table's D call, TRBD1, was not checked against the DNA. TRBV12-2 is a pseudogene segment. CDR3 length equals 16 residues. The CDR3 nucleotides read TGTGCAAGTCGTTTAGACGGACAGGGTGGCAATCAGCCCCAGCATTTT. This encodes CASRLDGQGGNQPQHF.